Sequencing of this T cell receptor beta chain was carried out in a study of blood T cell repertoires in COVID-19. Turning to the study itself: Samples taken during acute and convalescent COVID-19 were collected in the United States, Italy and Spain. Sample material is recorded as cDNA or gDNA derived from T cells, B-cell-depleted T cells, or PBMCs.

Source study methods: Reference gene primers were amplified, and this amplification served to estimate nucleated cell counts. The data were produced by immunoSEQ multiplex PCR, yet TCRdb's version contains in-frame clones alone and is incomplete. Clone size and V and J calls were adopted from that table, with D and trimming inferred from the DNA. The sample holds about 290,000 clones, approximately 86% seen once. The specimen sequenced was peripheral blood. The sequence was obtained from a woman aged 50 to 65 with active or convalescent COVID-19.

The CDR3 coding sequence is TGTGCCAGCAGCCCTAGCGGAGATACAGACAATGAGCAGTTCTTC. The encoded protein is CASSPSGDTDNEQFF. This chain links TRBV14 with TRBJ2-1; 7 positions match TRBD2. The CDR3 runs 15 residues. V trimming: 4 bases; J trimming: 5 bases; junction bases outside the gene matches: 8. Germline assignment: CDR1 SGHDN and CDR2 FVKESK.